One TCR beta chain is described in this entry. What it recognizes is unknown. Clones were sequenced by immunoSEQ multiplex PCR, and TCRdb holds only the in-frame ones, with some missing. Of about 85,000 clones listed, 82% are singletons. V was shortened by 2 bases and J by 1 base, with 16 bases between the two germline ends. The CDR3 spans 16 residues. The V gene's germline CDR1 is SGHDT and CDR2 YYEEEE. The data belong to a study of graft-versus-host responses after intestinal transplantation. Whole-study findings and limits: GvH clones were identified in recipient marrow, with some first appearing in ileum or blood.

This specimen consisted of unstimulated CD4+ T cells sorted from spleen or lymph node cells, obtained before intestinal transplant. The receptor was isolated from a human donor who received an intestinal transplant. The chain employs TRBV5-6 and TRBJ2-7, with unresolved D. The CDR3 nucleotides are TGTGCCAGCAGCTTATTAGCCGCTCGTTGGTCCTACGAGCAGTACTTC. Protein product: CASSLLAARWSYEQYF.